These T cell receptor beta chains were read from a single sample in a study of Ad26.COV2.S vaccination and SARS-CoV-2 variants. Some clones are missing from TCRdb's copy, which holds only in-frame ones; the method was immunoSEQ multiplex PCR. The sample records hundreds of thousands of clones, about 85% being singletons. This specimen was peripheral blood, taken in a trial of Ad26.COV2.S vaccine versus placebo. These TCRs come from a person between 18 and 60 years old who received the Ad26.COV2.S COVID-19 vaccine or a placebo. Both conserved end residues are part of each CDR3. The D gene is left open where the match is weak. The listing skips clone size in some rows; elsewhere it reads once, few, many or a size class.

-,TRBV4-3,TRBD2,TRBJ2-2,CASSQDPAGGTGELFF,TGCGCCAGCAGCCAAGATCCAGCGGGAGGGACCGGGGAGCTGTTTTTT
-,TRBV4-2,-,TRBJ1-1,CASSQWKGHRTEAFF,TGTGCCAGCAGCCAATGGAAGGGGCATAGGACTGAAGCTTTCTTT
once,TRBV19,TRBD1,TRBJ2-5,CASSTIGGAETQYF,TGTGCCAGTAGTACAATAGGGGGCGCAGAGACCCAGTACTTC
-,TRBV5-1,-,TRBJ1-4,CASSQGREKLFF,TGCGCCAGCAGCCAGGGGAGGGAAAAACTGTTTTTT
-,TRBV19,-,TRBJ1-2,CASSITVSDGFNYGYTF,TGTGCCAGTAGTATCACAGTTTCGGATGGGTTTAACTATGGCTACACCTTC
-,TRBV5-1,-,TRBJ2-7,CASSRRDGFSEQYF,TGCGCCAGCAGCCGGCGGGACGGGTTCTCCGAGCAGTACTTC
once,TRBV6-5,-,TRBJ1-2,CASRGAMAYGYTF,TGTGCCAGCAGAGGGGCGATGGCGTATGGCTACACCTTC
once,TRBV7-2,-,TRBJ1-4,CASSLAPGPYEKLFF,TGTGCCAGCAGCTTAGCGCCAGGCCCTTACGAAAAACTGTTTTTT
-,TRBV30,TRBD1,TRBJ2-7,CAWNTGQGRLYEQYF,TGTGCCTGGAACACGGGACAGGGCCGGCTTTACGAGCAGTACTTC
-,TRBV7-9,-,TRBJ2-7,CASSIQGRQYF,TGTGCCAGCAGCATCCAGGGGAGACAGTACTTC
once,TRBV5-1,-,TRBJ2-3,CASSLEYGGTDTQYF,TGCGCCAGCAGCTTGGAGTATGGGGGCACAGATACGCAGTATTTT
-,TRBV5-6,-,TRBJ2-7,CASSLAERVSGQYF,TGTGCCAGCAGCTTGGCCGAAAGGGTCTCGGGGCAGTACTTC
-,TRBV2,TRBD1,TRBJ1-6,CASSAAGTVNSPLHF,TGTGCCAGCAGTGCGGCTGGGACAGTTAATTCACCCCTCCACTTT
-,TRBV27,TRBD1,TRBJ2-7,CASSLSGQAPYEQYF,TGTGCCAGCAGTTTATCCGGACAGGCCCCCTACGAGCAGTACTTC
few,TRBV2,-,TRBJ2-1,CASSRGSEQFF,TGTGCCAGCAGTCGGGGGAGTGAGCAGTTCTTC
-,TRBV10-3,-,TRBJ2-1,CAIGGVSYNEQFF,TGTGCCATAGGCGGGGTTTCCTACAATGAGCAGTTCTTC
-,TRBV7-3,-,TRBJ1-1,CASSPYGPETEAFF,TGTGCCAGCAGCCCCTACGGTCCGGAGACTGAAGCTTTCTTT
-,TRBV11-2,-,TRBJ2-4,CASSLRETSGNNIQYF,TGTGCCAGCAGCTTACGGGAGACTAGTGGCAACAACATTCAGTACTTC
once,TRBV28,-,TRBJ2-5,CASQTRETQYF,TGTGCCAGCCAAACGAGGGAGACCCAGTACTTC
-,TRBV7-2,-,TRBJ2-2,CASSLAFISTSGKLTGELFF,TGTGCCAGCAGCTTAGCTTTCATTTCGACGTCCGGGAAACTCACCGGGGAGCTGTTTTTT
-,TRBV5-1,TRBD1,TRBJ2-7,CASSSRGPESSYEQYF,TGCGCCAGCAGCTCCAGGGGGCCAGAGAGCTCCTACGAGCAGTACTTC
-,TRBV7-2,-,TRBJ2-1,CASSLLAVDSYNEQFF,TGTGCCAGCAGCTTATTAGCGGTGGACTCCTACAATGAGCAGTTCTTC
once,TRBV4-1,-,TRBJ2-3,CASSQYWVADTQYF,TGCGCCAGCAGCCAATACTGGGTCGCGGATACGCAGTATTTT
-,TRBV3-1/TRBV3-2,TRBD2,TRBJ2-7,CASSPVGLAVGTYEQYF,TGTGCCAGCAGCCCCGTCGGACTAGCGGTCGGGACCTACGAGCAGTACTTC
-,TRBV5-8,TRBD2,TRBJ2-1,CASSSGTSGRYNEQFF,TGTGCCAGCAGCTCCGGGACTAGCGGGAGATACAATGAGCAGTTCTTC
-,TRBV25-1,-,TRBJ2-6,CASSESGANVLTF,TGTGCCAGCAGTGAGTCCGGGGCCAACGTCCTGACTTTC
-,TRBV7-3,-,TRBJ1-1,CASSLFRPSMNTEAFF,TGTGCCAGCAGCTTATTTCGTCCATCCATGAACACTGAAGCTTTCTTT
-,TRBV7-2,-,TRBJ1-2,CALGPRDIPRYGYTF,TGTGCCTTAGGGCCCCGGGACATACCTCGCTATGGCTACACCTTC
-,TRBV5-1,-,TRBJ1-2,CASSLADQWGGYTF,TGCGCCAGCAGCTTGGCCGATCAGTGGGGCGGCTACACCTTC
-,TRBV30,-,TRBJ1-5,CAWNEGNQPQHF,TGTGCCTGGAACGAGGGCAATCAGCCCCAGCATTTT
-,TRBV12-3/TRBV12-4,-,TRBJ2-3,CASTGRVTDTQYF,TGTGCCAGCACCGGTAGAGTAACAGATACGCAGTATTTT
-,TRBV6-5,-,TRBJ1-2,CASSQVHYGYTF,TGTGCCAGCAGTCAGGTTCACTATGGCTACACCTTC
-,TRBV6-2/TRBV6-3,-,TRBJ1-2,CASSYGQGTTNYGYTF,TGTGCCAGCAGTTATGGGCAGGGGACGACTAACTATGGCTACACCTTC
-,TRBV9,-,TRBJ1-5,CASSVTENSNQPQHF,TGTGCCAGCAGCGTTACGGAGAATAGCAATCAGCCCCAGCATTTT
-,TRBV13,-,TRBJ2-5,CASSLVSPGRQQETQYF,TGTGCCAGCAGCTTAGTCTCCCCGGGACGGCAACAAGAGACCCAGTACTTC
once,TRBV28,-,TRBJ2-5,CASRRGRETQYF,TGTGCCAGCAGACGGGGTCGGGAGACCCAGTACTTC
-,TRBV2,TRBD2,TRBJ2-3,CASSGEGTADTQYF,TGTGCCAGCAGTGGGGAGGGAACGGCAGATACGCAGTATTTT
-,TRBV27,-,TRBJ1-3,CASKSEGEETNTIYF,TGTGCCAGCAAGTCCGAAGGGGAGGAAACAAACACCATATATTTT
-,TRBV9,-,TRBJ2-5,CASSVQGIQETQYF,TGTGCCAGCAGCGTCCAAGGGATCCAAGAGACCCAGTACTTC
-,TRBV7-3,TRBD1,TRBJ1-2,CASSPGTGSGYTF,TGTGCCAGCAGCCCCGGGACAGGGAGTGGCTACACCTTC
-,TRBV5-1,-,TRBJ2-7,CASSLAVGGDRPYEQYF,TGCGCCAGCAGCTTGGCCGTAGGGGGAGACAGACCCTACGAGCAGTACTTC
-,TRBV9,-,TRBJ2-2,CASSAGHNTGELFF,TGTGCCAGCAGCGCGGGCCACAACACCGGGGAGCTGTTTTTT
-,TRBV4-3,-,TRBJ2-1,CASSQDTRVKSHEQFF,TGCGCCAGCAGCCAAGATACTAGAGTAAAGTCGCATGAGCAGTTCTTC
-,TRBV5-1,TRBD2,TRBJ2-3,CASSLGTSGGADTQYF,TGCGCCAGCAGCTTGGGGACTAGCGGGGGGGCTGATACGCAGTATTTT
-,TRBV4-1,-,TRBJ1-5,CASSRSTTGQPQHF,TGCGCCAGCAGCCGTAGTACGACGGGTCAGCCCCAGCATTTT
-,TRBV5-1,-,TRBJ2-5,CASSLGQFQETQYF,TGCGCCAGCAGCTTGGGACAGTTCCAAGAGACCCAGTACTTC
-,TRBV7-9,-,TRBJ2-3,CASSSQGITDTQYF,TGTGCCAGCAGCTCCCAGGGAATTACAGATACGCAGTATTTT
-,TRBV7-6,-,TRBJ2-1,CASSFFGSYNEQFF,TGTGCCAGCAGCTTCTTCGGCTCCTACAATGAGCAGTTCTTC
-,TRBV9,TRBD2,TRBJ2-3,CASSVLAGGPLDTQYF,TGTGCCAGCAGCGTACTAGCGGGGGGGCCTTTGGATACGCAGTATTTT
-,TRBV7-3,-,TRBJ1-6,CASSFQGRRNSPLHF,TGTGCCAGCAGCTTTCAGGGACGGAGAAATTCACCCCTCCACTTT
-,TRBV10-1,TRBD2,TRBJ2-1,CASSERSHWDYNNEQFF,TGCGCCAGCAGTGAGCGTTCGCATTGGGACTATAACAATGAGCAGTTCTTC
-,TRBV3-1/TRBV3-2,-,TRBJ2-7,CASSKPQGKLSEQYF,TGTGCCAGCAGCAAACCACAGGGTAAGCTTTCCGAGCAGTACTTC
-,TRBV19,-,TRBJ2-2,CASSISPNTGELFF,TGTGCCAGTAGTATCTCGCCGAACACCGGGGAGCTGTTTTTT
few,TRBV5-6,TRBD2,TRBJ2-1,CASSLRTSGSEFF,TGTGCCAGCAGCTTGCGAACTAGCGGGAGTGAATTCTTC
-,TRBV5-1,TRBD1,TRBJ1-5,CASSIIPGQGQPQHF,TGCGCCAGCAGCATAATACCGGGACAGGGACAGCCCCAGCATTTT